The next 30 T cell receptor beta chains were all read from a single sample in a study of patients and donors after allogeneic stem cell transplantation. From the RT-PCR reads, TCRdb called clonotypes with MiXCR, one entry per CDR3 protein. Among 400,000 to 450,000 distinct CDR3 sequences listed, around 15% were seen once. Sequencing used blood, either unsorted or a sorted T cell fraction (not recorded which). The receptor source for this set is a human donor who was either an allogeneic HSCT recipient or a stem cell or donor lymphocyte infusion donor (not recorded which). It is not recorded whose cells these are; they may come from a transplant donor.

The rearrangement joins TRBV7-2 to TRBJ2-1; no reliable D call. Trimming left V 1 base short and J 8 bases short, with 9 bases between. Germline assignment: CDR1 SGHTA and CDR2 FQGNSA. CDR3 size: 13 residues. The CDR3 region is CASSLETGYEQFF. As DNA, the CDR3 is TGTGCCAGCAGCTTAGAGACTGGTTATGAGCAGTTCTTC.

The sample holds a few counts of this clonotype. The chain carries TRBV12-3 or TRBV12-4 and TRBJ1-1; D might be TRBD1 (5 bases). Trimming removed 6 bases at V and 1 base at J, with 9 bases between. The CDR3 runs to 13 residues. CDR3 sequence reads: CASRYRPNTEAFF. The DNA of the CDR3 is TGTGCCAGCAGGTACAGGCCGAACACTGAAGCTTTCTTT.

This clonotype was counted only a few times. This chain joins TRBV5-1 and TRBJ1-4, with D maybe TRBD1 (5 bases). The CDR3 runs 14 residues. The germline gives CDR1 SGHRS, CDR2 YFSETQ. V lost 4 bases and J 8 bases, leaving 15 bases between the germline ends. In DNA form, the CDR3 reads TGCGCCAGCAGCAGTCAGGGAAAGGAAGAAAAACTGTTTTTT. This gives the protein CASSSQGKEEKLFF.

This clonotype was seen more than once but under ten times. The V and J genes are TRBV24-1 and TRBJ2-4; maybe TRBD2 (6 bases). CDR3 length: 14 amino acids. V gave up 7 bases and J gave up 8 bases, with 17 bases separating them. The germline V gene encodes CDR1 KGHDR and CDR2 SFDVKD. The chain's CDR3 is CATSGGQVGDIQYF. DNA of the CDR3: TGTGCCACCAGCGGAGGGCAAGTTGGGGACATTCAGTACTTC.

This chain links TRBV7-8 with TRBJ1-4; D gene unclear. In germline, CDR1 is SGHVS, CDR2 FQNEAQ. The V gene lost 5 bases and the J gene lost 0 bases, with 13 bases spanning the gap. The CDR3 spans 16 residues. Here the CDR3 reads CASSPRASATNEKLFF. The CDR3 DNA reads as TGTGCCAGCAGCCCCCGGGCCTCTGCAACTAATGAAAAACTGTTTTTT. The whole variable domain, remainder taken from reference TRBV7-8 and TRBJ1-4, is GAGVSQSPRYKVAKRGQDVALRCDPISGHVSLFWYQQALGQGPEFLTYFQNEAQLDKSGLPSDRFFAERPEGSVSTLKIQRTQQEDSAVYLCASSPRASATNEKLFFGSGTQLSVL.

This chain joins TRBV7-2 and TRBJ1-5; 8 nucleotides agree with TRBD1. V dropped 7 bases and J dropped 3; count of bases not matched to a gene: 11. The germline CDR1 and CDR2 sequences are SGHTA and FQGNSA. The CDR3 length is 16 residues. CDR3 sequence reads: CASTSYGQGNNQPQHF. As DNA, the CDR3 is TGTGCCAGCACCTCTTATGGACAGGGAAACAATCAGCCCCAGCATTTT.

Written as DNA, the CDR3 is TGCGCCAGCAGCCAAGATAAGGCAGGGTGGGAGACCCAGTACTTC. This encodes CASSQDKAGWETQYF. The chain links TRBV4-1 to TRBJ2-5; a weak D match, TRBD1 (5 bases). There are 15 residues in the CDR3. CDR1 and CDR2 (germline): MGHRA, YSYEKL. Trimming removed 0 bases from V and 5 bases from J, with 13 bases in between.

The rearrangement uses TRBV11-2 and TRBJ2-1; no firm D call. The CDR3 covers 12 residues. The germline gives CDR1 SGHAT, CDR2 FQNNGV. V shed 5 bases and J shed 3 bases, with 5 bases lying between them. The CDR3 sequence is CASSANYNEQFF. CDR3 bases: TGTGCCAGCAGCGCGAACTACAATGAGCAGTTCTTC.

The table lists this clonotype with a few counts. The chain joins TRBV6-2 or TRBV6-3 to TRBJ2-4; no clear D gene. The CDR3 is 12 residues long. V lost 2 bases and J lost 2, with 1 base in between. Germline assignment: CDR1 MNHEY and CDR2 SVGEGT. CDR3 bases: TGTGCCAGCAGTTACACCAAAAACATTCAGTACTTC. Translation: CASSYTKNIQYF.

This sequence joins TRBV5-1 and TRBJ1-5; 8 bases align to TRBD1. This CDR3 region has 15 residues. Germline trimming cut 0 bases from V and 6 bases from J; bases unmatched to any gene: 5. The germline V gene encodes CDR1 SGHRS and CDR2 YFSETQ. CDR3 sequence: CASSLGAGGLQPQHF. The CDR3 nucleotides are TGCGCCAGCAGCTTGGGGGCAGGGGGCCTTCAGCCCCAGCATTTT.

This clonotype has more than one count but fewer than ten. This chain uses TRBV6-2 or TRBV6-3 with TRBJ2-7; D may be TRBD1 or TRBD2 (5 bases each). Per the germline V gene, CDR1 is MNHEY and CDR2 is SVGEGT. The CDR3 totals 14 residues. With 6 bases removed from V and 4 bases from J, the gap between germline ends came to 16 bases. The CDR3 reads CASSRQEGHYEQYF. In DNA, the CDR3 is TGTGCCAGCAGCCGACAAGAGGGGCATTACGAGCAGTACTTC.

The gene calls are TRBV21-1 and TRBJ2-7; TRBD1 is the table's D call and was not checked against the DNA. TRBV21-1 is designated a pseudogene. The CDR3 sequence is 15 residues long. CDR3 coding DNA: TGTGCCAGCAGCCGGGCCACCTGTCCTACCTACGAGCAGTACTTC. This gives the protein CASSRATCPTYEQYF.

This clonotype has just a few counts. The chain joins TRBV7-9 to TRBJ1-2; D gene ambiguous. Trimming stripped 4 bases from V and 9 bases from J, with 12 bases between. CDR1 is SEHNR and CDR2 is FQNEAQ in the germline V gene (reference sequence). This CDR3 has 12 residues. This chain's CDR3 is CASSSLDLRYTF. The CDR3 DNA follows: TGTGCCAGCAGCTCCTTAGACCTTCGCTACACCTTC.

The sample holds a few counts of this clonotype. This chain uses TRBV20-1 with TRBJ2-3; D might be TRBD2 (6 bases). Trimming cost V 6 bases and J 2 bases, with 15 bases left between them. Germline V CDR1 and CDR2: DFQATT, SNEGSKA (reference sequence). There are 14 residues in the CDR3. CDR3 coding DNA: TGCAGTGCCCTTGTTAGCGGAACCACAGATACGCAGTATTTT. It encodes CSALVSGTTDTQYF.

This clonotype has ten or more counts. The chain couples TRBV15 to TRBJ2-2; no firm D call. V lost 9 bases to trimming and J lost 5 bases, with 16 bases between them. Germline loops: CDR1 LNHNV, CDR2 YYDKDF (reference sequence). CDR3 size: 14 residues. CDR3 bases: TGTGCCACGGCGAATCTTGAGATGACCGGGGAGCTGTTTTTT. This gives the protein CATANLEMTGELFF.

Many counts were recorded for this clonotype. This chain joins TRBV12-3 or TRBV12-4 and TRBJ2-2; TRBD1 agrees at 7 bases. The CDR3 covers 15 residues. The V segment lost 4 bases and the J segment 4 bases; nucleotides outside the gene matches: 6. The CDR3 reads CASSSRQGFTGELFF. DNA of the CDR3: TGTGCCAGCAGTTCCAGACAGGGATTCACCGGGGAGCTGTTTTTT.

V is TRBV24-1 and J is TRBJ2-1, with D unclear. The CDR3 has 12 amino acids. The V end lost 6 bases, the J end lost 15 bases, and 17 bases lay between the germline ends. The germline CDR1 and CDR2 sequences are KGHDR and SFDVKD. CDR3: CATSTSERQLFF. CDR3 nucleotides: TGTGCCACCAGTACTTCAGAACGTCAGCTGTTCTTC.

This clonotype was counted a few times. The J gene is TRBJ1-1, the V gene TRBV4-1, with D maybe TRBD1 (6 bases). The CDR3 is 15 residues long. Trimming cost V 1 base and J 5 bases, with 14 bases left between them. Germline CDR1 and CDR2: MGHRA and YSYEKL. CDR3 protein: CASSQGPGEVTEAFF. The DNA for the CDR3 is TGCGCCAGCAGCCAAGGTCCAGGGGAGGTAACTGAAGCTTTCTTT.

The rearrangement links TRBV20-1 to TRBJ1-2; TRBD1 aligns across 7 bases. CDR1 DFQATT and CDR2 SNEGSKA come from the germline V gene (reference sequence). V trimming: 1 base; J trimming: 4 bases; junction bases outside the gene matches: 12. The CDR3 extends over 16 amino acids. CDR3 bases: TGCAGTGCTAGAGTTGGGAGGGGGCTTTATGGCTATGGCTACACCTTC. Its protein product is CSARVGRGLYGYGYTF.

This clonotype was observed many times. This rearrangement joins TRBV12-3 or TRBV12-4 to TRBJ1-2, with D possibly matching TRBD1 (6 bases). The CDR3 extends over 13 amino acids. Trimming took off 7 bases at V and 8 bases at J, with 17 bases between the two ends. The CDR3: CASISNSGGGYTF. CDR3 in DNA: TGTGCCAGCATATCAAACTCCGGGGGCGGCTACACCTTC.

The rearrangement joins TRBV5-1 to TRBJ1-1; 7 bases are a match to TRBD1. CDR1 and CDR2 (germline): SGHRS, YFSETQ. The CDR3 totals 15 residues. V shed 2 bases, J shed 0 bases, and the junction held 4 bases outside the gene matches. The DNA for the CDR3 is TGCGCCAGCAGCTTACAGGGGCGCATGAACACTGAAGCTTTCTTT. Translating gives CASSLQGRMNTEAFF. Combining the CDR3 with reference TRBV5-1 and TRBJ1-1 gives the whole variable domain KAGVTQTPRYLIKTRGQQVTLSCSPISGHRSVSWYQQTPGQGLQFLFEYFSETQRNKGNFPGRFSGRQFSNSRSEMNVSTLELGDSALYLCASSLQGRMNTEAFFGQGTRLTVV.

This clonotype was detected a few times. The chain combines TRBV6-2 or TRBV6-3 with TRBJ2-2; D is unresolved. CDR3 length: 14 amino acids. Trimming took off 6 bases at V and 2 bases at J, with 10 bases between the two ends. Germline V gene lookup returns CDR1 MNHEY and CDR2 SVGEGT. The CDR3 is CASSPTYNTGELFF. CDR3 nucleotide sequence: TGTGCCAGCAGCCCTACCTACAACACCGGGGAGCTGTTTTTT.

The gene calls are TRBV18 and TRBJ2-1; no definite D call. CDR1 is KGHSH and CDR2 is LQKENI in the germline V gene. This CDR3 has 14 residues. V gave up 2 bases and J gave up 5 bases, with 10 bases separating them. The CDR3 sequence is CASSPKTGDNEQFF. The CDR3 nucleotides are TGTGCCAGCTCACCAAAAACTGGGGACAATGAGCAGTTCTTC.

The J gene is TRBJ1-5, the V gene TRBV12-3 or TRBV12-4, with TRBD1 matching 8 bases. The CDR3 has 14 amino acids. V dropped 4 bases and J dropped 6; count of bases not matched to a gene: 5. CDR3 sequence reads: CASSSTGERQPQHF. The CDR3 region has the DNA TGTGCCAGCAGTTCGACAGGGGAACGTCAGCCCCAGCATTTT.

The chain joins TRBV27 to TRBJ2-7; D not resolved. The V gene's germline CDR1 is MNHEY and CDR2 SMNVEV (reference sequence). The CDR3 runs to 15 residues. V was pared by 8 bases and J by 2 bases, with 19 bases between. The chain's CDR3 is CASGPQGSLAYEQYF. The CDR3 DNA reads TGTGCCAGCGGTCCTCAAGGCAGCCTAGCCTACGAGCAGTACTTC.

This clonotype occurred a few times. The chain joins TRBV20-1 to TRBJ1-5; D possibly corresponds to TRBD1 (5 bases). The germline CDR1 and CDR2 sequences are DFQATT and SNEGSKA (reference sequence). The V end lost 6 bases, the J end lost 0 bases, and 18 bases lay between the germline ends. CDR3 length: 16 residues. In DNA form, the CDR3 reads TGCAGTGCGGGGGGGACGTCGGAATATAGCAATCAGCCCCAGCATTTT. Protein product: CSAGGTSEYSNQPQHF.

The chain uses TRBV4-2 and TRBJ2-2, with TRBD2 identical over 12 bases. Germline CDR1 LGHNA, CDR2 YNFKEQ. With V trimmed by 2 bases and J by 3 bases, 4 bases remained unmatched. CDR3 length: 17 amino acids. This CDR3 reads CASSQLGTSGHTGELFF. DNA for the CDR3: TGTGCCAGCAGCCAACTCGGGACTAGCGGGCACACCGGGGAGCTGTTTTTT.

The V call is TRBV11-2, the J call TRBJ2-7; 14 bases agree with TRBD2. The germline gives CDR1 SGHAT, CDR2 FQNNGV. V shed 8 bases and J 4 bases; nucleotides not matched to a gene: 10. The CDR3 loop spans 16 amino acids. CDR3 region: CASGSFWTSGGYEQYF. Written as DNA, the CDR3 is TGTGCCAGCGGGTCCTTTTGGACTAGCGGGGGGTACGAGCAGTACTTC.

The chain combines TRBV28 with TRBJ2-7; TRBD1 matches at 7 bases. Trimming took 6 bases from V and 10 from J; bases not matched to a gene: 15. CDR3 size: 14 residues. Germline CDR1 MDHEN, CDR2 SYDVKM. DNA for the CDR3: TGTGCCAGCAGCTATGGAACTACAGGGGTCGTCCAGTACTTC. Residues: CASSYGTTGVVQYF.

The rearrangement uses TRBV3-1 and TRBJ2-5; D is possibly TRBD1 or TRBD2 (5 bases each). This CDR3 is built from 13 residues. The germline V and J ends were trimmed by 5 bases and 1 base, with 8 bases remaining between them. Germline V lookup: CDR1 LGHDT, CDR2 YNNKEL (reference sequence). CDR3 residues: CASSGGIQETQYF. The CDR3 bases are TGTGCCAGCAGCGGGGGTATCCAAGAGACCCAGTACTTC.